Listed below are T cell receptor beta chains from one sample, sequenced in a study of T cell repertoires in cytomegalovirus infection. TCRdb itself ran the reads through MiXCR, one entry per CDR3 protein. The table has around 280,000 distinct CDR3 sequences, roughly a tenth seen once. Specimen: PBMCs. The receptors shown here come from a human donor in good health (CMV status not recorded). Some clones in this sample may be carry-over from other donors' samples. Each CDR3 is given with its conserved first and last residue.

V gene	CDR3 protein
TRBV6-4	CASSVSGQRRDTQYF
TRBV3-1	CATAGGDYEQYF
TRBV12-3/TRBV12-4	CASSLYMGQGSQGSYNEQFF
TRBV7-2	CASSLTSGSYNSPLHF
TRBV7-8	CASSSGTVSGNTIYF
TRBV28	CASSRWTGTTEAFF
TRBV28	CASSLAGYQETQYF
TRBV20-1	CSAQDPGRAIEAFF
TRBV7-2	CASSLPPGTGGREQYF
TRBV7-9	CASSLSGVWNYGYTF
TRBV20-1	CSARGTNYNEQFF
TRBV9	CASSGTSSYNEQFF
TRBV29-1	CSVEAATNTGELFF
TRBV12-3/TRBV12-4	CASRKGTGDYQPQHF
TRBV9	CASSVARSSIGDYNEQFF
TRBV28	CASSFGNTEAFF
TRBV28	CASSTAGTSNQPQHF
TRBV20-1	CSASRAQETQYF
TRBV9	CASSGYRDSLNEQFF
TRBV7-2	CASSLGWTGGTDTQYF
TRBV5-4	CASSFSRGGTDTQYF
TRBV5-1	CASSYAGRQGGNTIYF
TRBV7-2	CASSLKGGYEQYF
TRBV12-3/TRBV12-4	CASSLTRDYKTQYF
TRBV4-2	CASSQDLGYEQYF
TRBV28	CASRFRKTEAFF
TRBV4-2	CASSQDGTGRYEQYF
TRBV19	CASSAREGHTEAFF
TRBV18	CASSPLPARVETQYF
TRBV6-5	CASSYRAGGELFF
TRBV7-2	CASSLWVENTGELFF
TRBV11-2	CASSLWGIRGYTF
TRBV20-1	CSARDSGGGDEQFF
TRBV6-5	CASSSAAGASYNEQFF
TRBV15	CATSAISGRSNTEAFF
TRBV9	CASSTRTGSTGELFF
TRBV19	CASSIDRVPPSLNQPQHF
TRBV2	CASSRQGGTTEAFF
TRBV4-1	CASSDGENSNQPQHF
TRBV28	CASSSSGTGPYNEQFF
TRBV6-5	CASSYSWTDEKLFF
TRBV12-3/TRBV12-4	CASGISYQETQYF
TRBV20-1	CSASQLAGPQETQYF
TRBV7-9	CASSFPAGSPGNTEAFF
TRBV20-1	CSAGQPGRGNTEAFF
TRBV19	CASKPPSGAVGTQYF
TRBV7-2	CASSPHQMNTEAFF
TRBV7-9	CASSLLRGLQETQYF
TRBV6-2/TRBV6-3	CASSYVAVGTGELFF
TRBV27	CASRVNFGQSNQPQHF
TRBV20-1	CSVTRPSTDTQYF
TRBV7-9	CASSPGRYNEQFF
TRBV6-2/TRBV6-3	CASRTTGTEQFF
TRBV2	CASRNRGLAGGVEHNEQFF
TRBV10-1	CASRPGGQVSSYNEQFF
TRBV11-3	CASSQGAAQETQYF
TRBV28	CASSAAGHSGNTIYF